A selection of T cell receptor beta chains follows, all from one sample in a study of blood T cell repertoires in COVID-19. Measured with immunoSEQ multiplex PCR; TCRdb has only the in-frame clones, and not every one. This sample has approximately 440,000 clones; roughly 90% occur once, and the top ten carry about 0.7%. Sequenced: PBMCs or T cells enriched from blood (not recorded which). All receptors derive from a woman younger than 35 who had recovered from COVID-19. CDR3s include the opening cysteine and the closing phenylalanine or tryptophan. The D gene is left open where the match is weak. Rows may omit the clone size; those that give it use once, few, many or a size class.

size: -
D: TRBD1
J: TRBJ2-1
length: 16
V: TRBV11-3
DNA: TGTGCCAGCCCAGGGGGCGGGGTCCCCGACGAGGGTGAGCAGTTCTTC
CDR3: CASPGGGVPDEGEQFF

size: -
D: -
J: TRBJ1-5
length: 16
V: TRBV6-1
DNA: TGTGCCAGCAGTGAAATGATACAGGGATGGTTTCAGCCCCAGCATTTT
CDR3: CASSEMIQGWFQPQHF

size: -
D: TRBD2
J: TRBJ2-3
length: 17
V: TRBV18
DNA: TGTGCCAGCTCACCTCTTGCGCTAGCGGGGGGGCCAGATACGCAGTATTTT
CDR3: CASSPLALAGGPDTQYF

size: -
D: -
J: TRBJ2-5
length: 15
V: TRBV7-2
DNA: TGTGCCAGCAGCTTACAGACACCATCCCAAGAGACCCAGTACTTC
CDR3: CASSLQTPSQETQYF

size: -
D: -
J: TRBJ2-4
length: 15
V: TRBV30
DNA: TGTGCCTGGAGTGTACCCCCACGGGGCAAAAACATTCAGTACTTC
CDR3: CAWSVPPRGKNIQYF

size: few
D: -
J: TRBJ1-4
length: 15
V: TRBV6-4
DNA: TGTGCCAGCAGTGAGCAGGGGTTGGGCAGTGAAAAACTGTTTTTT
CDR3: CASSEQGLGSEKLFF

size: -
D: -
J: TRBJ2-3
length: 14
V: TRBV13
DNA: TGTGCCAGCAGCTTAGTTGGGGCCATGGATACGCAGTATTTT
CDR3: CASSLVGAMDTQYF

size: -
D: TRBD1
J: TRBJ2-7
length: 15
V: TRBV5-4
DNA: TGTGCCAGCAGCCTAGCCGGGACAGGGATCTACGAGCAGTACTTC
CDR3: CASSLAGTGIYEQYF

size: -
D: -
J: TRBJ2-2
length: 14
V: TRBV7-2
DNA: TGTGCCAGCAGCTTATACAGGGACACCGGGGAGCTGTTTTTT
CDR3: CASSLYRDTGELFF

size: -
D: -
J: TRBJ2-7
length: 15
V: TRBV29-1
DNA: TGCAGCGTTGAAGATGCGGAGCGCCTCGGCCGTGAGCAGTACTTC
CDR3: CSVEDAERLGREQYF

size: -
D: -
J: TRBJ1-2
length: 13
V: TRBV12-3/TRBV12-4
DNA: TGTGCCAGCAGTTTAAGCGGGCAACTTGGCTACACCTTC
CDR3: CASSLSGQLGYTF

size: -
D: -
J: TRBJ1-1
length: 13
V: TRBV7-6
DNA: TGTGCCAGCAGCTCCGGGGAGCAAACTGAAGCTTTCTTT
CDR3: CASSSGEQTEAFF

size: -
D: TRBD1
J: TRBJ1-6
length: 17
V: TRBV3-1/TRBV3-2
DNA: TGTGCCAGCAGCCAAGCTCCCTGGCAGGGGGTGAATTCACCCCTCCACTTT
CDR3: CASSQAPWQGVNSPLHF

size: -
D: TRBD1
J: TRBJ1-1
length: 13
V: TRBV2
DNA: TGTGCCAGCAGGGCAACAGGGGGGGGAGAAGCTTTCTTT
CDR3: CASRATGGGEAFF

size: -
D: TRBD1
J: TRBJ1-6
length: 15
V: TRBV7-9
DNA: TGTGCCAGCAGCCTAACACAGGGGAACGATTCACCCCTCCACTTT
CDR3: CASSLTQGNDSPLHF

size: -
D: -
J: TRBJ1-1
length: 17
V: TRBV5-6
DNA: TGTGCCAGCAGCTTCTTAGCTTCTGGGGCCATGAACACTGAAGCTTTCTTT
CDR3: CASSFLASGAMNTEAFF

size: once
D: TRBD2
J: TRBJ2-3
length: 16
V: TRBV11-3
DNA: TGTGCCAGCAGCCCGGCTAGCGGGGGGGCCCCAGATACGCAGTATTTT
CDR3: CASSPASGGAPDTQYF

size: -
D: TRBD2
J: TRBJ2-1
length: 14
V: TRBV7-9
DNA: TGTGCCAGCAGCGTCGGGACTAGAGTAAATGAGCAGTTCTTC
CDR3: CASSVGTRVNEQFF

size: -
D: -
J: TRBJ2-2
length: 15
V: TRBV9
DNA: TGTGCCAGCACCAGGCCCGGGGGAGGCACCGGGGAGCTGTTTTTT
CDR3: CASTRPGGGTGELFF

size: -
D: -
J: TRBJ2-7
length: 15
V: TRBV5-1
DNA: TGCGCCAGCAGCTTGGGACCGGGGAGCTCCTACGAGCAGTACTTC
CDR3: CASSLGPGSSYEQYF

size: -
D: -
J: TRBJ1-1
length: 15
V: TRBV27
DNA: TGTGCCAGCAGTCTCCAGGGCCAGCCGAACACTGAAGCTTTCTTT
CDR3: CASSLQGQPNTEAFF

size: -
D: TRBD1
J: TRBJ1-1
length: 15
V: TRBV5-1
DNA: TGCGCCAGCAGTCTACCGGGACAGGGGGCCACTGAAGCTTTCTTT
CDR3: CASSLPGQGATEAFF